This is a list of T cell receptor beta chains from one sample in a study of shared clonotypes between healthy human individuals. Method: immunoSEQ multiplex PCR; TCRdb's copy keeps in-frame clones and lacks some. The sample carries fewer than 1 million clones, 95% to 97% recorded once. Sequenced sample: naive CD8+ T cells sorted from blood. The receptors derive from a man younger than 45 in good health. Each CDR3 is given with its conserved first and last residue. Each record gives: J gene, clone size, V gene, D gene, CDR3 protein, CDR3 DNA. D genes are given only for firm matches. Only part of the rows carry a size: once, few, many, or a class if the clone is expanded.

j_gene: TRBJ1-2
abundance: .
v_gene: TRBV5-1
d_gene: .
CDR3aa: CASNLGMRRSGGYTF
CDR3nt: TGCGCCAGCAACTTAGGCATGAGGAGGTCTGGGGGCTACACCTTC

j_gene: TRBJ1-4
abundance: .
v_gene: TRBV11-3
d_gene: .
CDR3aa: CASSLEGAANEKLFF
CDR3nt: TGTGCCAGCAGCTTAGAGGGGGCTGCTAATGAAAAACTGTTTTTT

j_gene: TRBJ2-5
abundance: .
v_gene: TRBV4-1
d_gene: .
CDR3aa: CASSLDQAGQETQYF
CDR3nt: TGCGCCAGCAGCCTGGACCAAGCGGGCCAAGAGACCCAGTACTTC

j_gene: TRBJ2-7
abundance: .
v_gene: TRBV5-1
d_gene: TRBD1
CDR3aa: CASRTGQGRYEQYF
CDR3nt: TGCGCCAGCAGGACGGGACAGGGCAGATACGAGCAGTACTTC

j_gene: TRBJ2-7
abundance: once
v_gene: TRBV7-9
d_gene: .
CDR3aa: CASSLMGQEESEQYF
CDR3nt: TGTGCCAGCAGCTTAATGGGACAAGAAGAGTCCGAGCAGTACTTC

j_gene: TRBJ2-1
abundance: .
v_gene: TRBV7-8
d_gene: TRBD2
CDR3aa: CASSFPASVAGDYNEQFF
CDR3nt: TGTGCCAGCAGCTTCCCTGCGTCAGTAGCGGGAGACTACAATGAGCAGTTCTTC

j_gene: TRBJ2-7
abundance: .
v_gene: TRBV27
d_gene: .
CDR3aa: CASSLLYEAEQYF
CDR3nt: TGTGCCAGCAGCCTACTTTACGAAGCCGAGCAGTACTTC

j_gene: TRBJ2-7
abundance: .
v_gene: TRBV27
d_gene: TRBD1
CDR3aa: CASSLRQGIYEQYF
CDR3nt: TGTGCCAGCAGTTTAAGACAGGGGATCTACGAGCAGTACTTC

j_gene: TRBJ2-3
abundance: .
v_gene: TRBV4-1
d_gene: .
CDR3aa: CASSQEGGRLSDTQYF
CDR3nt: TGCGCCAGCAGCCAAGAAGGGGGGCGGCTGTCGGATACGCAGTATTTT

j_gene: TRBJ2-2
abundance: .
v_gene: TRBV5-1
d_gene: TRBD1
CDR3aa: CASSRTGWNTGELFF
CDR3nt: TGCGCCAGCAGCCGGACAGGGTGGAACACCGGGGAGCTGTTTTTT

j_gene: TRBJ2-1
abundance: .
v_gene: TRBV11-2
d_gene: .
CDR3aa: CASSLGAANEQFF
CDR3nt: TGTGCCAGCAGCTTGGGAGCGGCCAATGAGCAGTTCTTC

j_gene: TRBJ2-5
abundance: .
v_gene: TRBV5-6
d_gene: .
CDR3aa: CASSSAEVDGGQETQYF
CDR3nt: TGTGCCAGCAGCTCCGCCGAGGTGGATGGAGGACAAGAGACCCAGTACTTC

j_gene: TRBJ1-3
abundance: .
v_gene: TRBV29-1
d_gene: .
CDR3aa: CSVKTETGNTIYF
CDR3nt: TGCAGCGTTAAGACAGAGACTGGAAACACCATATATTTT

j_gene: TRBJ1-5
abundance: .
v_gene: TRBV6-4
d_gene: .
CDR3aa: CASSEMPGEPQHF
CDR3nt: TGTGCCAGCAGTGAAATGCCCGGGGAGCCCCAGCATTTT

j_gene: TRBJ2-7
abundance: .
v_gene: TRBV7-7
d_gene: .
CDR3aa: CASSLEQDSYEQYF
CDR3nt: TGTGCTAGCAGCTTAGAGCAAGATTCCTACGAGCAGTACTTC

j_gene: TRBJ1-1
abundance: .
v_gene: TRBV13
d_gene: TRBD1
CDR3aa: CASSLRGQSGAFF
CDR3nt: TGTGCCAGCAGCTTAAGGGGACAGAGTGGTGCTTTCTTT

j_gene: TRBJ2-7
abundance: .
v_gene: TRBV27
d_gene: .
CDR3aa: CASSLSNGNEQYF
CDR3nt: TGTGCCAGCAGTTTAAGTAACGGGAACGAGCAGTACTTC

j_gene: TRBJ2-7
abundance: .
v_gene: TRBV27
d_gene: .
CDR3aa: CASKDNALPLYEQYF
CDR3nt: TGTGCCAGCAAAGATAACGCGTTACCCCTCTACGAGCAGTACTTC

j_gene: TRBJ2-1
abundance: once
v_gene: TRBV10-3
d_gene: TRBD2
CDR3aa: CARGLAGYNEQFF
CDR3nt: TGTGCCAGAGGACTAGCGGGATACAATGAGCAGTTCTTC

j_gene: TRBJ2-7
abundance: .
v_gene: TRBV10-2
d_gene: .
CDR3aa: CASSESSSLSGWTLYEQYF
CDR3nt: TGCGCCAGCAGTGAGTCGTCGTCGCTCAGCGGATGGACCCTCTACGAGCAGTACTTC

j_gene: TRBJ1-5
abundance: .
v_gene: TRBV2
d_gene: .
CDR3aa: CATSGPTLGEEPQHF
CDR3nt: TGTGCCACCTCCGGGCCGACATTAGGAGAGGAGCCCCAGCATTTT

j_gene: TRBJ2-7
abundance: .
v_gene: TRBV7-9
d_gene: .
CDR3aa: CASSFETESYEQYF
CDR3nt: TGTGCCAGCAGCTTCGAGACAGAATCCTACGAGCAGTACTTC

j_gene: TRBJ2-7
abundance: once
v_gene: TRBV7-6
d_gene: .
CDR3aa: CASSLRGFEPYEQYF
CDR3nt: TGTGCCAGCAGCTTAAGAGGTTTTGAACCCTACGAGCAGTACTTC

j_gene: TRBJ2-3
abundance: .
v_gene: TRBV29-1
d_gene: .
CDR3aa: CSVGLEADTQYF
CDR3nt: TGCAGCGTGGGGCTAGAGGCAGATACGCAGTATTTT

j_gene: TRBJ2-1
abundance: .
v_gene: TRBV4-1
d_gene: .
CDR3aa: CASSQDRGADEQFF
CDR3nt: TGCGCCAGCAGCCAAGATCGAGGTGCCGATGAGCAGTTCTTC

j_gene: TRBJ2-6
abundance: .
v_gene: TRBV7-6
d_gene: .
CDR3aa: CASSLAVLTGANVLTF
CDR3nt: TGTGCCAGCAGCTTAGCGGTACTAACTGGGGCCAACGTCCTGACTTTC

j_gene: TRBJ1-2
abundance: .
v_gene: TRBV2
d_gene: .
CDR3aa: CASTGRSGYTF
CDR3nt: TGTGCCAGCACAGGGAGGAGTGGCTACACCTTC

j_gene: TRBJ2-2
abundance: .
v_gene: TRBV5-6
d_gene: TRBD2
CDR3aa: CASSLELAGATGELFF
CDR3nt: TGTGCCAGCAGCTTGGAACTAGCGGGAGCGACCGGGGAGCTGTTTTTT

j_gene: TRBJ2-7
abundance: .
v_gene: TRBV4-1
d_gene: .
CDR3aa: CASSQAQNYEQYF
CDR3nt: TGCGCCAGCAGCCAAGCCCAGAACTACGAGCAGTACTTC

j_gene: TRBJ2-5
abundance: .
v_gene: TRBV4-1
d_gene: TRBD1
CDR3aa: CASSQGQGLETQYF
CDR3nt: TGCGCCAGCAGCCAGGGACAGGGACTGGAGACCCAGTACTTC

j_gene: TRBJ2-1
abundance: .
v_gene: TRBV4-1
d_gene: TRBD2
CDR3aa: CASSALAGGYNEQFF
CDR3nt: TGCGCCAGCAGCGCCCTAGCGGGGGGCTACAATGAGCAGTTCTTC

j_gene: TRBJ2-2
abundance: once
v_gene: TRBV7-9
d_gene: TRBD1
CDR3aa: CASAWTGSSGELFF
CDR3nt: TGTGCCAGCGCTTGGACAGGTTCGAGCGGGGAGCTGTTTTTT

j_gene: TRBJ2-1
abundance: .
v_gene: TRBV11-2
d_gene: TRBD2
CDR3aa: CASSLHPTSGSDEQFF
CDR3nt: TGTGCCAGCAGCCTCCACCCGACTAGCGGGAGCGATGAGCAGTTCTTC

j_gene: TRBJ2-7
abundance: .
v_gene: TRBV10-2
d_gene: .
CDR3aa: CASSEPGTPVGYEQYF
CDR3nt: TGCGCCAGCAGTGAGCCGGGGACTCCAGTAGGCTACGAGCAGTACTTC

j_gene: TRBJ2-5
abundance: .
v_gene: TRBV6-6
d_gene: TRBD2
CDR3aa: CASSQTSGRFSETQYF
CDR3nt: TGTGCCAGCAGTCAGACTAGCGGGAGGTTCTCGGAGACCCAGTACTTC

j_gene: TRBJ2-5
abundance: .
v_gene: TRBV7-6
d_gene: TRBD2
CDR3aa: CASSTGLAGDEETQYF
CDR3nt: TGTGCCAGCAGCACCGGACTAGCGGGAGACGAGGAGACCCAGTACTTC

j_gene: TRBJ2-5
abundance: .
v_gene: TRBV5-4
d_gene: .
CDR3aa: CASSGGQGSGDQETQYF
CDR3nt: TGTGCCAGCAGCGGAGGCCAAGGTAGCGGAGATCAAGAGACCCAGTACTTC

j_gene: TRBJ2-7
abundance: once
v_gene: TRBV27
d_gene: .
CDR3aa: CASSLLFFGAGRVNEQYF
CDR3nt: TGTGCCAGCAGTTTACTCTTCTTCGGTGCGGGCAGGGTAAACGAGCAGTACTTC

j_gene: TRBJ2-3
abundance: once
v_gene: TRBV13
d_gene: .
CDR3aa: CASSPWGTDTQYF
CDR3nt: TGTGCCAGCAGCCCGTGGGGCACAGATACGCAGTATTTT

j_gene: TRBJ2-7
abundance: .
v_gene: TRBV7-3
d_gene: TRBD1
CDR3aa: CASSPHGQGNLYEQYF
CDR3nt: TGTGCCAGCAGCCCCCACGGACAGGGGAACCTCTACGAGCAGTACTTC

j_gene: TRBJ2-1
abundance: .
v_gene: TRBV7-8
d_gene: .
CDR3aa: CASSGTGSSYNEQFF
CDR3nt: TGTGCCAGCAGCGGGACGGGGAGCTCCTACAATGAGCAGTTCTTC

j_gene: TRBJ2-7
abundance: .
v_gene: TRBV18
d_gene: .
CDR3aa: CASSRDKHYEQYF
CDR3nt: TGTGCCAGCTCACGGGACAAACACTACGAGCAGTACTTC